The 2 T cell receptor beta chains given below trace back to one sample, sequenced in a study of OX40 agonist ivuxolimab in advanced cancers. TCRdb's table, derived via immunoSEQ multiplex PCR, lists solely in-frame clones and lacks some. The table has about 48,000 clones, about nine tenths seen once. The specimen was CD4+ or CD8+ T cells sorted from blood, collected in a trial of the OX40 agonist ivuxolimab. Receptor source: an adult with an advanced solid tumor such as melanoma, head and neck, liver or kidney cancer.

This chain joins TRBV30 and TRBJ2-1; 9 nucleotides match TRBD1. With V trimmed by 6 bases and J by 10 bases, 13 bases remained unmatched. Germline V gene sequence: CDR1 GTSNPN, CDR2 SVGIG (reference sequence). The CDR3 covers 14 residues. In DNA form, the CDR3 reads TGTGCCTGTAACCCCACAGGGGGCTCCCAGGAGCAGTTCTTC. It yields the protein CACNPTGGSQEQFF.

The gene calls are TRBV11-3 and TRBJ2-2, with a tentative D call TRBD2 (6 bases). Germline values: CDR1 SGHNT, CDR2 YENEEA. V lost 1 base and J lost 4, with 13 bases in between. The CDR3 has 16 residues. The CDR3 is CASSLGAGRGTGELFF. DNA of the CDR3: TGTGCCAGCAGCTTAGGGGCAGGGCGGGGCACCGGGGAGCTGTTTTTT.